Listed here are 28 T cell receptor beta chains from one sample, sequenced in a study of T cells in Graves' hyperthyroidism and ophthalmopathy. TCR beta CDR3 region amplification was performed from RNA transcripts. The HTBI primer set was used in a first-round RT-PCR of the TCR CDR3. MiXCR, applied by TCRdb to the multiplex PCR reads, yields one record per CDR3 protein. Of hundreds of thousands of distinct CDR3 sequences listed, roughly 15% are singletons. What was sequenced was blood. The receptors stem from a man aged 18 to 29 with Graves' ophthalmopathy.

This clonotype was counted ten times or more. This rearrangement joins TRBV7-9 to TRBJ2-3; 8 nucleotides match TRBD2. Per the germline V gene, CDR1 is SEHNR and CDR2 is FQNEAQ (reference sequence). This CDR3 spans 15 amino acids. V was pared by 2 bases and J by 2 bases, with 3 bases of the junction left unmatched. This CDR3 reads CASSLWRGATDTQYF. The CDR3 region has the DNA TGTGCCAGCAGCTTATGGCGGGGGGCCACAGATACGCAGTATTTT.

This clonotype was recorded at least ten times. The chain combines TRBV6-1 with TRBJ2-7, with 12 bases that match TRBD2. V lost 5 bases and J lost 0; bases outside the gene matches: 5. Germline values: CDR1 MNHNS, CDR2 SASEGT. This CDR3 spans 16 amino acids. CDR3 loop: CASSMLAGGFSYEQYF. The CDR3 DNA reads TGTGCCAGCAGTATGCTAGCGGGAGGGTTCTCCTACGAGCAGTACTTC.

This clonotype occurred many times. The chain has TRBV30 and TRBJ1-2; D ambiguous. V was trimmed by 1 base and J by 8 bases, leaving 11 bases between them. The CDR3 covers 12 residues. Germline V gene data show CDR1 as GTSNPN and CDR2 as SVGIG (reference sequence). The CDR3 spells CAWSEGGNGYTF. For the CDR3, the DNA is TGTGCCTGGAGTGAGGGCGGGAACGGCTACACCTTC.

J is TRBJ2-3 and V is TRBV5-6; tentatively, D is TRBD1 (6 bases). Trimming took off 3 bases at V and 1 base at J, with 9 bases between the two ends. The CDR3 length is 14 residues. The germline gives CDR1 SGHDT, CDR2 YYEEEE. The CDR3 sequence is CASSWGLGTDTQYF. CDR3 DNA: TGTGCCAGCAGCTGGGGGCTCGGCACAGATACGCAGTATTTT.

The genes are TRBV2 and TRBJ1-2; 9 bases line up with TRBD1. V dropped 0 bases and J dropped 4; count of bases not matched to a gene: 9. Germline V gene sequence: CDR1 SNHLY, CDR2 FYNNEI. CDR3 length equals 17 residues. The CDR3 sequence: CASSEASPGQGGYGYTF. Here the CDR3 DNA reads TGTGCCAGCAGTGAAGCGTCTCCGGGACAGGGAGGCTATGGCTACACCTTC.

This clonotype was observed at least ten times. The rearrangement links TRBV27 to TRBJ1-2; perhaps TRBD1 as D (5 bases). CDR1 is MNHEY and CDR2 is SMNVEV in the germline V gene (reference sequence). This CDR3 is 15 amino acids long. V was pared by 5 bases and J by 4 bases, with 17 bases between. CDR3: CASSPRDRLPYGYTF. The CDR3 nucleotides are TGTGCCAGCAGTCCCCGGGACCGACTTCCCTATGGCTACACCTTC.

Details on this clonotype: The CDR3 does not close with the conserved phenylalanine or tryptophan, likely indicating a read error. V and J are TRBV12-3 or TRBV12-4 and TRBJ2-2, with D possibly matching TRBD1 (5 bases). V lost 6 bases and J 1 base, leaving 15 bases between the germline ends. The CDR3 runs 16 residues. The CDR3 DNA reads TGTGCCAGCAGCCCGTATAGGGGCCAGAACACCGGGGAGCTGTTTTGT. Translating it yields CASSPYRGQNTGELFC.

This clonotype was seen ten or more times. This chain links TRBV5-8 with TRBJ2-1; D is unclear. CDR3 length: 14 residues. CDR1 is SGHTS, CDR2 YDEGEE, per germline. Trimming shortened V by 3 bases and J by 3 bases, and 10 bases separated the two germline ends. Here the CDR3 reads CASSYQTGYNEQFF. DNA for the CDR3: TGTGCCAGCAGCTACCAGACGGGCTACAATGAGCAGTTCTTC.

This clonotype was picked up many times. J is TRBJ2-4 and V is TRBV30; perhaps D is TRBD1 or TRBD2 (5 bases each). Trimming pared 5 bases from V and 7 bases from J, leaving 15 bases between. The CDR3 extends over 13 amino acids. CDR1 is GTSNPN and CDR2 is SVGIG in the germline V gene (reference sequence). The CDR3 sequence is CAWAGTGSNIQYF. The CDR3 nucleotides are TGTGCCTGGGCCGGGACGGGTTCCAACATTCAGTACTTC.

This sequence joins TRBV5-6 and TRBJ2-7, with D perhaps matching TRBD2 (6 bases). In germline, CDR1 is SGHDT, CDR2 YYEEEE. Trimming removed 4 bases from V and 7 bases from J, with 21 bases in between. The CDR3 is 15 residues long. The CDR3, as DNA: TGTGCCAGCAGCCAACTAAACGGGGGACCTGGGGAGCAGTACTTC. Its protein product is CASSQLNGGPGEQYF.

This clonotype has a count of ten or more. This chain connects TRBV3-1 to TRBJ2-5, with D unclear. Trimming removed 1 base at V and 5 bases at J, with 8 bases between. CDR1 is LGHDT and CDR2 is YNNKEL in the germline V gene (reference sequence). This CDR3 comprises 13 residues. This CDR3 is CASSQGPVETQYF. Here the CDR3 DNA reads TGTGCCAGCAGCCAAGGACCGGTGGAGACCCAGTACTTC.

CDR3 in amino acids: CSVEAPGHASYEQYF. The CDR3 bases are TGCAGCGTTGAAGCGCCGGGACACGCGTCCTACGAGCAGTACTTC. The chain joins TRBV29-1 to TRBJ2-7; perhaps TRBD1 as D (6 bases). CDR1 and CDR2 (germline): SQVTM, ANQGSEA. The CDR3 has 15 residues. Trimming left V 1 base short and J 1 base short, with 14 bases between.

The genes are TRBV6-1 and TRBJ1-5; 8 bases line up with TRBD1. From germline, CDR1 is MNHNS and CDR2 SASEGT. This CDR3 has 16 residues. V trimming: 5 bases; J trimming: 4 bases; junction bases outside the gene matches: 10. The DNA for the CDR3 is TGTGCCAGCAGTCCCAAACAGGGGGTGTGGAATCAGCCCCAGCATTTT. Translating gives CASSPKQGVWNQPQHF.

Ten or more counts support this clonotype. The chain uses TRBV4-1 and TRBJ2-1; perhaps TRBD1 as D (6 bases). The CDR3 is 17 amino acids. Trimming removed 0 bases from V and 9 bases from J, with 21 bases in between. The germline gives CDR1 MGHRA, CDR2 YSYEKL. CDR3 nucleotides: TGCGCCAGCAGCCAAGACGGGGACATCCCACTCCTCAGTGAGCAGTTCTTC. Residues: CASSQDGDIPLLSEQFF.

This clonotype was detected ten times or more. V and J are TRBV18 and TRBJ1-1; possibly TRBD1 for D (6 bases). Germline V gene data show CDR1 as KGHSH and CDR2 as LQKENI. The CDR3 is 15 amino acids. Trimming stripped 3 bases from V and 1 base from J, with 12 bases between. CDR3 nucleotide sequence: TGTGCCAGCTCACCGCAAGCGACAGGGAACACTGAAGCTTTCTTT. It codes for CASSPQATGNTEAFF.

The DNA of the CDR3 is TGTGCCACCAGTGGGTGGGGGGGCCACGAGCAGTACTTC. It translates to CATSGWGGHEQYF. The chain recombines TRBV7-6 with TRBJ2-7; a possible D gene is TRBD2 (7 bases). CDR1 and CDR2 (germline): SGHVS, FNYEAQ. The CDR3 loop spans 13 amino acids. V was trimmed by 10 bases and J by 5 bases, leaving 18 bases between them.

This clonotype was counted many times. The gene calls are TRBV20-1 and TRBJ1-6; TRBD1 is a possible D gene (6 bases). V lost 5 bases to trimming and J lost 9 bases, with 14 bases between them. Germline values: CDR1 DFQATT, CDR2 SNEGSKA (reference sequence). CDR3 length: 13 residues. CDR3 bases: TGCAGTGCTCGACAGGCTATCGGTTCACCCCTCCACTTT. This gives the protein CSARQAIGSPLHF.

In this sample, this clonotype turned up many times. This chain uses TRBV3-1 with TRBJ2-3; D is tentatively TRBD1 or TRBD2 (5 bases each). This CDR3 spans 16 amino acids. CDR1 and CDR2 (germline): LGHDT, YNNKEL (reference sequence). V lost 0 bases and J 5 bases, leaving 15 bases between the germline ends. The CDR3 is CASSQDFQGGLDTQYF. Written as DNA, the CDR3 is TGTGCCAGCAGCCAAGACTTCCAGGGCGGGTTAGATACGCAGTATTTT.

This clonotype was detected a few times. The chain is built from TRBV5-1 and TRBJ2-6; D tentatively reads TRBD1 or TRBD2 (5 bases each). In germline, CDR1 is SGHRS, CDR2 YFSETQ. The length of the CDR3 is 18 residues. V lost 2 bases to trimming and J lost 0 bases, with 15 bases between them. CDR3 coding DNA: TGCGCCAGCAGCTTCTTGGGGGTAGTGTCCTCTGGGGCCAACGTCCTGACTTTC. Translating it yields CASSFLGVVSSGANVLTF. The full variable domain, rest sourced from reference TRBV5-1 and TRBJ2-6, is KAGVTQTPRYLIKTRGQQVTLSCSPISGHRSVSWYQQTPGQGLQFLFEYFSETQRNKGNFPGRFSGRQFSNSRSEMNVSTLELGDSALYLCASSFLGVVSSGANVLTFGAGSRLTVL.

With regard to this clonotype: No conserved phenylalanine or tryptophan ends this CDR3, so it is likely a read error. The V gene is TRBV7-2, the J gene TRBJ2-2, with TRBD1 matching 10 bases. The CDR3 sequence is 17 residues long. V was clipped by 3 bases and J by 2 bases; unmatched bases: 6. Germline CDR1 reads SGHTA; CDR2 reads FQGNSA. The CDR3 DNA reads TGTGCCAGCAGCTTTCCAGGACAGGGGGTAAACACCGGGGAGCTGTTTTCT. It yields the protein CASSFPGQGVNTGELFS.

This clonotype showed up just a few times. CDR3 region: CASKGDQPQHF. CDR3 DNA sequence: TGTGCCAGTAAGGGGGATCAGCCCCAGCATTTT. This chain uses TRBV19 with TRBJ1-5; tentative D call: TRBD1 (6 bases). Trimming stripped 7 bases from V and 5 bases from J, with 6 bases between. Germline CDR1 is LNHDA and CDR2 is SQIVND (reference sequence). The CDR3 contains 11 residues.

This clonotype came up a few times. V is TRBV5-1 and J is TRBJ2-2; D gene uncertain. The CDR3 covers 12 residues. The V gene's germline CDR1 is SGHRS and CDR2 YFSETQ. Trimming took off 7 bases at V and 4 bases at J, with 8 bases between the two ends. The CDR3 bases are TGCGCCAGCGGGCGGTTCACCGGGGAGCTGTTTTTT. Translating it yields CASGRFTGELFF.

This clonotype was seen at least ten times. This chain connects TRBV29-1 to TRBJ2-2; D gene uncertain. The CDR3 spans 14 residues. V was shortened by 4 bases and J by 3 bases, with 12 bases between the two germline ends. Germline CDR1 reads SQVTM; CDR2 reads ANQGSEA. The CDR3 sequence: CSVGVVMDTGELFF. As DNA, the CDR3 is TGCAGCGTTGGGGTGGTTATGGACACCGGGGAGCTGTTTTTT.

This clonotype has a handful of counts. The rearrangement links TRBV3-1 to TRBJ1-1; D is undetermined. Trimming removed 1 base at V and 13 bases at J, with 13 bases between. Germline loops: CDR1 LGHDT, CDR2 YNNKEL (reference sequence). The CDR3 consists of 12 residues. This chain's CDR3 is CASSQVGSRSFF. The CDR3 DNA is TGTGCCAGCAGCCAAGTTGGCAGCAGAAGTTTCTTT.

This clonotype was found many times. The chain uses TRBV11-2 and TRBJ2-7, with 11 bases that match TRBD2. The V segment lost 5 bases and the J segment 6 bases; nucleotides outside the gene matches: 6. The CDR3 has 14 residues. Germline V gives CDR1 SGHAT, CDR2 FQNNGV. The CDR3 protein is CASSRLAGLLEQYF. The DNA for the CDR3 is TGTGCCAGCAGCCGACTAGCGGGACTCCTCGAGCAGTACTTC.

A few counts support this clonotype. V usage is TRBV20-1 and J usage is TRBJ2-7, with a tentative D call TRBD2 (6 bases). This CDR3 comprises 12 residues. Deletions cut 5 bases from V and 3 bases from J, with 11 bases between. Germline CDR1 and CDR2: DFQATT and SNEGSKA (reference sequence). Here the CDR3 reads CSADRDFYEQYF. Written as DNA, the CDR3 is TGCAGTGCTGATAGGGACTTCTACGAGCAGTACTTC.

In the case of this clonotype: A much larger clone sits a single nucleotide away, making a read error possible. The rearrangement links TRBV7-2 to TRBJ2-1; D is perhaps TRBD2 (6 bases). V was clipped by 0 bases and J by 6 bases, with 15 bases between them. The CDR3 has 16 residues. Germline assignment: CDR1 SGHTA and CDR2 FQGNSA. The CDR3: CASSLAPASVCNEQFF. The CDR3 DNA reads TGTGCCAGCAGCTTAGCGCCGGCTAGCGTCTGCAATGAGCAGTTCTTC.

This clonotype appeared a few times. The V gene is TRBV4-1, the J gene TRBJ2-1; the match to TRBD2 covers 7 bases. Germline V lookup: CDR1 MGHRA, CDR2 YSYEKL. After removal of 5 bases from V and 1 base from J, the junction contained 2 bases not matched to a gene. The CDR3 contains 14 residues. Here the CDR3 DNA reads TGCGCCAGCAGCAACGGGGGGTCCTACAATGAGCAGTTCTTC. Its translation: CASSNGGSYNEQFF.